The following is a T cell receptor beta chain sequence with its context. Its antigen is unidentified. This record belongs to a study of cytomegalovirus exposure and HLA in healthy donors. Using immunoSEQ multiplex PCR, the repertoire was profiled, and TCRdb retains in-frame clones only, with some absent. Of 55,000 to 70,000 clones listed, around 94% are singletons. Whole-study results and caveats: A list of approximately 160 TCR beta chains associated with cytomegalovirus was given.

This TCR was sampled from a man aged 18 to 30 in good health and CMV-seronegative. The sample comprised PBMCs.

CDR3 DNA: TGTGCCAGCAGTTCCAGCGGGGGCCGGTTGAACACTGAAGCTTTCTTT. The encoded protein is CASSSSGGRLNTEAFF. The rearrangement uses TRBV6-5 and TRBJ1-1, with D possibly matching TRBD1 (6 bases). CDR1 and CDR2 from the germline V gene are MNHEY and SVGAGI. The length of the CDR3 is 16 residues. V lost 4 bases to trimming and J lost 0 bases, with 15 bases between them.